One and the same sample provided the 29 T cell receptor beta chains below, sequenced in a study of cytomegalovirus exposure and HLA in healthy donors. Amplification used 60 Vbeta primers and 13 Jbeta primers. The method was immunoSEQ multiplex PCR; TCRdb's version includes in-frame clones alone and lacks a portion of them. The sample lists about 150,000 clones; 70% to 85% were seen once. Source material: PBMCs. These receptor sequences come from a man aged 18 to 35 in good health and CMV-seronegative.

As regards this clone: One end of the junction does not line up with germline, which may come from a read error. The J gene is TRBJ1-5, the V gene TRBV7-9; D is undetermined. CDR1 is SEHNR and CDR2 is FQNEAQ in the germline V gene (reference sequence). This CDR3 region has 12 residues. In nucleotides, the CDR3 is TGTTCCAGCAGATTAGGAGCGGGGCCCCAGCATTTT. Translation: CSSRLGAGPQHF.

This chain links TRBV27 with TRBJ2-1; TRBD2 matches 9 bases. This CDR3 is 16 amino acids long. Germline CDR1 is MNHEY and CDR2 is SMNVEV (reference sequence). The V segment lost 3 bases and the J segment 9 bases; nucleotides outside the gene matches: 12. CDR3 amino acids: CASSFGLAGTDGEQFF. The CDR3, as DNA: TGTGCCAGCAGTTTTGGCCTAGCGGGGACCGATGGTGAGCAGTTCTTC.

This clone was counted once. CDR3: CASSLRVASYNEQFF. The CDR3 coding sequence is TGTGCCAGCAGCTTACGGGTAGCGAGCTACAATGAGCAGTTCTTC. V and J are TRBV7-3 and TRBJ2-1; D is possibly TRBD2 (5 bases). The CDR3 extends over 15 amino acids. Deletions cut 2 bases from V and 3 bases from J, with 11 bases between. Germline V gene lookup returns CDR1 SGHTA and CDR2 FQGTGA.

This clone was detected only a few times. The V and J genes are TRBV12-5 and TRBJ1-2; D may be TRBD1 (6 bases). This CDR3 has 12 amino acids. Germline CDR1 is LGHNT and CDR2 is FRNRAP. Trimming stripped 7 bases from V and 8 bases from J, with 14 bases between. CDR3 amino acids: CASDQDSLGYTF. DNA of the CDR3: TGTGCTAGTGACCAGGACAGCCTAGGCTACACCTTC. Full variable domain (rest looked up from reference TRBV12-5 and TRBJ1-2): DARVTQTPRHKVTEMGQEVTMRCQPILGHNTVFWYRQTMMQGLELLAYFRNRAPLDDSGMPKDRFSAEMPDATLATLKIQPSEPRDSAVYFCASDQDSLGYTFGSGTRLTVV.

V gene TRBV28 combines with J gene TRBJ1-4, with D unresolved. V lost 6 bases and J lost 5, with 4 bases in between. This CDR3 is built from 11 residues. Germline CDR1 and CDR2: MDHEN and SYDVKM. The CDR3 nucleotides read TGTGCCAGCAGGACAAATGAAAAACTGTTTTTT. This translates into CASRTNEKLFF.

The V gene is TRBV11-1, the J gene TRBJ2-4; perhaps TRBD1 as D (6 bases). Trimming removed 1 base from V and 3 bases from J, with 13 bases in between. CDR1 is SGHAT, CDR2 FQDESV, per germline (reference sequence). The CDR3 loop spans 16 amino acids. CDR3: CASSLEDSIGKNIQYF. The CDR3, as DNA: TGTGCCAGCAGCTTAGAGGACAGCATTGGCAAAAACATTCAGTACTTC.

The chain has TRBV20-1 and TRBJ2-1, with no clear D. The V gene's germline CDR1 is DFQATT and CDR2 SNEGSKA (reference sequence). V was clipped by 3 bases and J by 5 bases, with 5 bases between them. This CDR3 spans 11 amino acids. CDR3 region: CSASPDNEQFF. The CDR3 DNA follows: TGCAGTGCTAGTCCGGACAATGAGCAGTTCTTC.

This chain connects TRBV30 to TRBJ2-7; TRBD2 is a possible D gene (5 bases). The length of the CDR3 is 12 residues. Trimming removed 3 bases at V and 4 bases at J, with 10 bases between. Per the germline V gene, CDR1 is GTSNPN and CDR2 is SVGIG (reference sequence). CDR3 amino acids: CAWSRGLYEQYF. The CDR3 DNA is TGTGCCTGGAGCCGAGGACTGTACGAGCAGTACTTC.

The V and J genes are TRBV7-9 and TRBJ2-7; D uncertain. Per germline, CDR1 SEHNR and CDR2 FQNEAQ (reference sequence). The CDR3 runs to 13 residues. V lost 1 base and J lost 6, with 10 bases in between. In nucleotides, the CDR3 is TGTGCCAGCAGCTTAGTAGTTTCTCCCGAGCAGTACTTC. This sequence encodes CASSLVVSPEQYF.

The chain has TRBV7-2 and TRBJ2-2; 8 nucleotides align to TRBD2. V lost 5 bases, J lost 2 bases, and 4 bases stayed unmatched. Germline V gives CDR1 SGHTA, CDR2 FQGNSA. The CDR3 contains 15 residues. The CDR3 loop reads CASSPSGRNTGELFF. The CDR3 bases are TGTGCCAGCAGCCCCAGCGGGAGAAACACCGGGGAGCTGTTTTTT.

This chain joins TRBV27 and TRBJ2-4, with 8 nucleotides matching TRBD1. From germline, CDR1 is MNHEY and CDR2 SMNVEV (reference sequence). Trimming took 4 bases from V and 9 from J; bases not matched to a gene: 11. The CDR3 is made up of 15 amino acids. This CDR3 reads CASSSTGQGITIQYF. In DNA, the CDR3 is TGTGCCAGCAGTTCCACAGGACAGGGTATAACCATTCAGTACTTC.

The chain links TRBV4-1 to TRBJ1-6; no clear D. The V and J ends lost 4 bases and 8 bases respectively, with 15 bases between them. CDR3 length: 15 residues. CDR1 and CDR2 (germline): MGHRA, YSYEKL. CDR3 protein: CASSLTDIPDSPLHF. CDR3 sequence (DNA): TGCGCCAGCAGCCTAACCGACATTCCCGATTCACCCCTCCACTTT.

CDR3 sequence: CASSQVVGGSSYNEQFF. The CDR3 DNA is TGTGCCAGCAGCCAAGTTGTGGGAGGTAGCTCCTACAATGAGCAGTTCTTC. The rearrangement links TRBV4-2 to TRBJ2-1; maybe TRBD2 (6 bases). Trimming removed 1 base at V and 0 bases at J, with 13 bases between. The length of the CDR3 is 17 residues. Germline V CDR1 and CDR2: LGHNA, YNFKEQ.

This clone showed up just a few times. The chain couples TRBV4-1 to TRBJ2-1; D possibly corresponds to TRBD2 (6 bases). Per the germline V gene, CDR1 is MGHRA and CDR2 is YSYEKL. Trimming took 1 base from V and 16 from J, leaving 17 bases between them. The CDR3 runs to 13 residues. CDR3 loop: CASSQGPGTPLFF. CDR3 nucleotide sequence: TGCGCCAGCAGCCAAGGACCCGGGACTCCCCTCTTCTTC.

This rearrangement joins TRBV6-5 to TRBJ2-7; 7 bases line up with TRBD1. V was pared by 6 bases and J by 0 bases, with 5 bases of the junction left unmatched. Germline lookup yields CDR1 MNHEY and CDR2 SVGAGI. This CDR3 contains 14 residues. In nucleotides, the CDR3 is TGTGCCAGCAGCAACCGGGACAGCTCCTACGAGCAGTACTTC. Amino acids: CASSNRDSSYEQYF.

V and J are TRBV7-8 and TRBJ2-7; 8 positions match TRBD1. V shed 3 bases and J 3 bases; nucleotides not matched to a gene: 7. The germline V gene encodes CDR1 SGHVS and CDR2 FQNEAQ. This CDR3 is 15 amino acids long. The CDR3 bases are TGTGCCAGCAGCTTCTTGACAGGGGTCGTCTACGAGCAGTACTTC. Translated: CASSFLTGVVYEQYF.

The rearrangement uses TRBV28 and TRBJ2-5, with D perhaps matching TRBD2 (7 bases). The germline V gene has CDR1 MDHEN and CDR2 SYDVKM. The length of the CDR3 is 14 residues. V lost 6 bases to trimming and J lost 5 bases, with 16 bases between them. The CDR3 DNA reads as TGTGCCAGCAGCCCGGGCGGGGGCTGGGAGACCCAGTACTTC. This codes for CASSPGGGWETQYF.

The chain couples TRBV5-1 to TRBJ2-1; D may be TRBD1 (5 bases). V was cut by 0 bases and J by 15 bases, with 19 bases left in between. The germline V gene encodes CDR1 SGHRS and CDR2 YFSETQ. The CDR3 spans 14 residues. In nucleotides, the CDR3 is TGCGCCAGCAGCTTGGTTGCGGCAGGGCCGCATGTGTTCTTC. Translation: CASSLVAAGPHVFF.

The chain recombines TRBV28 with TRBJ2-7; 10 bases are shared with TRBD2. V lost 6 bases, J lost 5 bases, and 28 bases stayed unmatched. The CDR3 extends over 21 amino acids. Germline V gene sequence: CDR1 MDHEN, CDR2 SYDVKM. CDR3 nucleotide sequence: TGTGCCAGCAGCCACGCGACTAATTTGGCGGAATTTCTAGCGGGAGCCCACGAGCAGTACTTC. This translates into CASSHATNLAEFLAGAHEQYF.

In this sample, this clone turned up once. The chain joins TRBV15 to TRBJ2-7; TRBD2 aligns across 10 bases. Germline V gene sequence: CDR1 LNHNV, CDR2 YYDKDF (reference sequence). V lost 0 bases to trimming and J lost 2 bases; unmatched junction nucleotides: 4. The CDR3 consists of 16 residues. The CDR3 spells CATSRDGLAGAYEQYF. As DNA, the CDR3 is TGTGCCACCAGCAGAGATGGGCTAGCGGGAGCCTACGAGCAGTACTTC.

The V and J genes are TRBV28 and TRBJ1-4, with D uncertain. In germline, CDR1 is MDHEN, CDR2 SYDVKM. V was clipped by 6 bases and J by 0 bases, with 8 bases between them. CDR3 length: 14 amino acids. CDR3 DNA: TGTGCCAGCAGACTACCCGCAACTAATGAAAAACTGTTTTTT. As protein: CASRLPATNEKLFF. Based on the CDR3 plus reference TRBV28 and TRBJ1-4, the full variable domain is DVKVTQSSRYLVKRTGEKVFLECVQDMDHENMFWYRQDPGLGLRLIYFSYDVKMKEKGDIPEGYSVSREKKERFSLILESASTNQTSMYLCASRLPATNEKLFFGSGTQLSVL.

This sequence joins TRBV10-3 and TRBJ2-3, with D perhaps matching TRBD2 (6 bases). Trimming took 5 bases from V and 2 from J, leaving 11 bases between them. This CDR3 is 14 amino acids long. Germline V CDR1 and CDR2: ENHRY, SYGVKD. CDR3 region: CAISLAALTDTQYF. CDR3 sequence (DNA): TGTGCCATCAGTTTAGCGGCCCTCACAGATACGCAGTATTTT.

A single count supports this clone. The chain carries TRBV19 and TRBJ2-2, with TRBD1 matching 9 bases. J lost 5 bases, V lost 5 bases, and 9 bases had no gene match. Germline-derived CDR1 and CDR2 are LNHDA and SQIVND (reference sequence). The CDR3 has 16 residues. The CDR3 bases are TGTGCCAGTAGTCAAAGGACAGGGGTGAGGACCGGGGAGCTGTTTTTT. As protein: CASSQRTGVRTGELFF. The full variable domain, rest sourced from reference TRBV19 and TRBJ2-2, is DGGITQSPKYLFRKEGQNVTLSCEQNLNHDAMYWYRQDPGQGLRLIYYSQIVNDFQKGDIAEGYSVSREKKESFPLTVTSAQKNPTAFYLCASSQRTGVRTGELFFGEGSRLTVL.

This clone occurred a few times. The rearrangement uses TRBV2 and TRBJ1-4; 8 nucleotides align to TRBD1. Germline trimming cut 4 bases from V and 4 bases from J; bases unmatched to any gene: 2. CDR3 length: 14 residues. Per the germline V gene, CDR1 is SNHLY and CDR2 is FYNNEI. The CDR3 nucleotides are TGTGCCAGCAGTGGGGACAGGAGTAATGAAAAACTGTTTTTT. This sequence encodes CASSGDRSNEKLFF.

J is TRBJ1-5 and V is TRBV11-2; D is possibly TRBD1 (5 bases). The V end was cut by 2 bases, the J end by 6 bases, with 14 bases between. The CDR3 contains 15 residues. Germline V gene lookup returns CDR1 SGHAT and CDR2 FQNNGV. The CDR3 DNA follows: TGTGCCAGCAGCTTATCCCGGCAGGGAGGTCAGCCCCAGCATTTT. Protein sequence: CASSLSRQGGQPQHF.

V and J are TRBV5-1 and TRBJ1-2, with 10 positions matching TRBD1. The V and J ends lost 0 bases and 7 bases, in that order; junction bases with no gene match: 6. CDR1 SGHRS and CDR2 YFSETQ come from the germline V gene. The CDR3 length is 15 residues. For the CDR3, the DNA is TGCGCCAGCAGCTTGGCCTTGGGACAGGGGTCTGGCTACACCTTC. The encoded protein is CASSLALGQGSGYTF.

CDR3 loop: CASSFRTGGSYEQYF. CDR3 sequence (DNA): TGTGCCAGCAGTTTTCGGACAGGGGGCTCTTACGAGCAGTACTTC. J is TRBJ2-7 and V is TRBV28; 11 nucleotides match TRBD1. Germline CDR1 MDHEN, CDR2 SYDVKM. With 3 bases clipped from V and 4 bases from J, the junction kept 5 bases outside the gene matches. The CDR3 extends over 15 amino acids.

About this clone: At one end the junction does not follow the germline gene, possibly because of a read error. The rearrangement uses TRBV10-3 and TRBJ1-2; TRBD1 matches at 7 bases. The CDR3 extends over 11 amino acids. The germline gives CDR1 ENHRY, CDR2 SYGVKD. The CDR3 is CAINRQGEYAF. The CDR3 DNA is TGTGCCATCAACCGACAGGGAGAGTACGCCTTC.

The genes are TRBV27 and TRBJ2-7; 8 nucleotides align to TRBD2. V dropped 2 bases and J dropped 3; count of bases not matched to a gene: 6. Germline V gene sequence: CDR1 MNHEY, CDR2 SMNVEV (reference sequence). The CDR3 runs to 15 residues. CDR3 coding DNA: TGTGCCAGCAGTTTAAGATCACTAGCGGACTACGAGCAGTACTTC. Amino acid sequence: CASSLRSLADYEQYF.